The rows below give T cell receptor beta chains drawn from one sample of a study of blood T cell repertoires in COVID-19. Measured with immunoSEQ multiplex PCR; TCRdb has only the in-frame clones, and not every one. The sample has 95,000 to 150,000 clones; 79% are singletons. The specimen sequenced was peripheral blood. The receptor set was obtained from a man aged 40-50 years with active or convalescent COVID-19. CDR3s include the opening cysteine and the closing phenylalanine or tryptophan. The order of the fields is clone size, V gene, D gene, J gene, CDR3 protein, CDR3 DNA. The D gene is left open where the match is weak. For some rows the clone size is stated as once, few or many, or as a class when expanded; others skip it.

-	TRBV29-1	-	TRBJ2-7	CSAAENYYEQYF	TGCAGCGCTGCCGAGAACTACTACGAGCAGTACTTC
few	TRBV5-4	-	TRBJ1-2	CASSPVGGGEYGYTF	TGTGCCAGCAGCCCGGTTGGGGGAGGAGAGTATGGCTACACCTTC
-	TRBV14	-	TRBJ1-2	CASSRLDQNYGYTF	TGTGCCAGCAGTCGTCTAGACCAGAACTATGGCTACACCTTC
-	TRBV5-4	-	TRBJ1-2	CASTGGFGGYTF	TGTGCCAGCACGGGTGGCTTTGGGGGCTACACCTTC
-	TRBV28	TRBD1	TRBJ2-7	CASRQQGANYEQYF	TGTGCCAGCAGGCAACAGGGGGCGAACTACGAGCAGTACTTC
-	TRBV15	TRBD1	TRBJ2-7	CATSRDRQDEQYF	TGTGCCACCAGCAGGGACAGGCAGGACGAGCAGTACTTC
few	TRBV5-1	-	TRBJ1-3	CASSLGTGSGNTIYF	TGCGCCAGCAGCTTGGGTACTGGCTCTGGAAACACCATATATTTT
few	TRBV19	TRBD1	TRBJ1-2	CASSIRDRGFSSADSYGYTF	TGTGCCAGTAGTATCCGGGACAGGGGATTCAGCTCCGCCGATTCCTATGGCTACACCTTC
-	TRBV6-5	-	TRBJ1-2	CASSPLEGYGYTF	TGTGCCAGCAGTCCCTTGGAGGGCTATGGCTACACCTTC
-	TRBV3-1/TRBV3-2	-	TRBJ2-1	CASSQVANEQFF	TGTGCCAGCAGCCAAGTCGCGAATGAGCAGTTCTTC
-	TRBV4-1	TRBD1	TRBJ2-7	CASSQATGHYEQYF	TGCGCCAGCAGCCAGGCGACAGGGCACTACGAGCAGTACTTC
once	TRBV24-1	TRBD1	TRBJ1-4	CATSDTPQGMPTEKLFF	TGTGCCACCAGTGATACTCCACAGGGGATGCCTACTGAAAAACTGTTTTTT
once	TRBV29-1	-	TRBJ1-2	CSVEGTEVGYTF	TGCAGCGTTGAAGGAACGGAGGTAGGCTACACCTTC
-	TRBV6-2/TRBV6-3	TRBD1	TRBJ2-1	CASSQMGTGTGIYNEQFF	TGTGCCAGCAGCCAGATGGGTACCGGGACAGGGATCTACAATGAGCAGTTCTTC
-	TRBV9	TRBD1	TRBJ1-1	CASSQKTGGWTEAFF	TGTGCCAGCAGCCAAAAGACAGGGGGTTGGACTGAAGCTTTCTTT
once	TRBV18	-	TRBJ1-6	CASSPGQWDSPLHF	TGTGCCAGCTCACCGGGACAATGGGATTCACCCCTCCACTTT
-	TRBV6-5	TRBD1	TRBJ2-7	CASSPGQASYEQYF	TGTGCCAGCAGTCCGGGACAGGCTTCCTACGAGCAGTACTTC
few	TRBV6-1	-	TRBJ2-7	CASSERGGYEQYF	TGTGCCAGCAGTGAAAGGGGCGGCTACGAGCAGTACTTC
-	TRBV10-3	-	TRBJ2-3	CAISESFQGLARDTQYF	TGTGCCATCAGTGAGTCATTCCAAGGGCTAGCTAGAGATACGCAGTATTTT
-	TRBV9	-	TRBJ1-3	CASSPWTLSGNTIYF	TGTGCCAGCAGCCCATGGACACTCTCTGGAAACACCATATATTTT
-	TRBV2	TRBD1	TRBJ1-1	CASGTGPNTEAFF	TGTGCCAGCGGGACAGGCCCGAACACTGAAGCTTTCTTT
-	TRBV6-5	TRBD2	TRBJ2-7	CATRLAGPSEQYF	TGTGCCACCCGACTAGCGGGACCCTCCGAGCAGTACTTC
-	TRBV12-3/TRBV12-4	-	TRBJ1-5	CASTQEGRPQHF	TGTGCCAGCACCCAAGAGGGCCGGCCCCAGCATTTT
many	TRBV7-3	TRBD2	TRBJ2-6	CASSLTSGAGANVLTF	TGTGCCAGCAGCTTAACGAGCGGGGCTGGGGCCAACGTCCTGACTTTC
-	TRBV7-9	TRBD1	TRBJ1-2	CASSSGTGALGYTF	TGTGCCAGCAGCTCCGGGACAGGGGCGCTAGGCTACACCTTC
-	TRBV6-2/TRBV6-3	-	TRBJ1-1	CASSYQNTEAFF	TGTGCCAGCAGTTATCAGAACACTGAAGCTTTCTTT
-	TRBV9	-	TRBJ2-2	CASSSQAGTGELFF	TGTGCCAGCAGCTCCCAGGCAGGGACCGGGGAGCTGTTTTTT
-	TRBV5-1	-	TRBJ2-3	CASSLMRGGLTDTQYF	TGCGCCAGCAGCTTGATGCGCGGGGGCCTCACAGATACGCAGTATTTT
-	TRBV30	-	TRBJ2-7	CAWSGGVPYEQYF	TGTGCCTGGAGTGGGGGGGTACCCTACGAGCAGTACTTC
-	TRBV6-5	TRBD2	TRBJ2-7	CASRTLTGGDEQYF	TGTGCCAGCAGGACCTTAACCGGGGGGGACGAGCAGTACTTC
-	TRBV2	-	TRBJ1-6	CASSDRLNSPLHF	TGTGCCAGCAGTGACAGACTTAATTCACCCCTCCACTTT
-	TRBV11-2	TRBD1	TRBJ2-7	CASSLLTGGYEQYF	TGTGCCAGCAGCTTATTGACAGGGGGGTACGAGCAGTACTTC
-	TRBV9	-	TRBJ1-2	CASSVETAPAGGYTF	TGTGCCAGCAGCGTAGAGACGGCCCCGGCGGGTGGCTACACCTTC
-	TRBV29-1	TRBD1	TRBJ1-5	CSVETGQGGGQPQHF	TGCAGCGTTGAAACTGGACAGGGAGGAGGACAGCCCCAGCATTTT
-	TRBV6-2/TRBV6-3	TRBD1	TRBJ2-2	CASSLQGSKTGELFF	TGTGCCAGCAGTCTACAGGGGTCTAAAACCGGGGAGCTGTTTTTT
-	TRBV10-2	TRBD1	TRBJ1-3	CASSGWGTEGISGNTIYF	TGCGCCAGCAGTGGTTGGGGGACAGAGGGAATCTCTGGAAACACCATATATTTT
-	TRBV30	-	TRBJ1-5	CAWSTANSNQPQHF	TGTGCCTGGAGTACAGCTAATAGCAATCAGCCCCAGCATTTT
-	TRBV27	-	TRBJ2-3	CASSSYSFRSIADTQYF	TGTGCCAGCAGTTCGTACTCTTTTCGATCGATCGCAGATACGCAGTATTTT
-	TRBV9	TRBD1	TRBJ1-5	CASSLGQGENQPQHF	TGTGCCAGCAGCCTCGGACAGGGGGAGAATCAGCCCCAGCATTTT
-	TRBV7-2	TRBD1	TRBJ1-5	CASSKTGVNQPQHF	TGTGCCAGCAGCAAGACAGGGGTTAATCAGCCCCAGCATTTT
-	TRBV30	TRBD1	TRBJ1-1	CAWSLKQGAGTEAFF	TGTGCCTGGAGCCTCAAACAGGGGGCTGGGACTGAAGCTTTCTTT
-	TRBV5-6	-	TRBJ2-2	CASSLPLASGELFF	TGTGCCAGCAGCCTGCCCCTAGCCTCCGGGGAGCTGTTTTTT
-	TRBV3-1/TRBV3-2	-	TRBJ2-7	CASSLDSYEQYF	TGTGCCAGCAGCCTCGACAGCTACGAGCAGTACTTC
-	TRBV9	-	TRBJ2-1	CASSDPPRGPDNEQFF	TGTGCCAGCAGCGACCCCCCGCGGGGCCCTGACAATGAGCAGTTCTTC
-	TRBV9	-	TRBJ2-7	CASSFGRTDHYEQYF	TGTGCCAGCAGCTTTGGGAGGACGGACCACTACGAGCAGTACTTC
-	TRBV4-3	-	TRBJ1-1	CASSQGGWAGSFF	TGCGCCAGCAGCCAGGGTGGCTGGGCGGGAAGTTTCTTT